This TCR beta chain was profiled in a study of T cell responses to AZD1222 COVID-19 vaccine. Whole-study findings and limits: Spike-specific TCR repertoires showed rising breadth and depth after two AZD1222 doses. Spike was spanned by vaccine-associated CD4 TCRs, which were dominant at 160-218 and 743-854. Possibly, clonal diversity was underestimated; donors were largely white British and included more females.

TCRdb keeps only in-frame clones here, not all; method: immunoSEQ multiplex PCR. There are roughly 100,000 clones in the sample; about nine tenths occur only once, and roughly 44% lies in the top ten. Note on this clone: Its specificity is not known.

Germline V gene lookup returns CDR1 MDHEN and CDR2 SYDVKM. The CDR3 covers 14 residues. V gave up 3 bases and J gave up 8 bases; unmatched junction bases: 5. The receptor's source is an adult in good health. The chain joins TRBV28 to TRBJ1-4; TRBD1 matches at 8 bases. Specimen: peripheral blood, collected on day 0 of AZD1222 vaccination. CDR3 sequence (DNA): TGTGCCAGCAGTTTTCGACAGGGGTACGAAAAACTGTTTTTT. It encodes CASSFRQGYEKLFF.